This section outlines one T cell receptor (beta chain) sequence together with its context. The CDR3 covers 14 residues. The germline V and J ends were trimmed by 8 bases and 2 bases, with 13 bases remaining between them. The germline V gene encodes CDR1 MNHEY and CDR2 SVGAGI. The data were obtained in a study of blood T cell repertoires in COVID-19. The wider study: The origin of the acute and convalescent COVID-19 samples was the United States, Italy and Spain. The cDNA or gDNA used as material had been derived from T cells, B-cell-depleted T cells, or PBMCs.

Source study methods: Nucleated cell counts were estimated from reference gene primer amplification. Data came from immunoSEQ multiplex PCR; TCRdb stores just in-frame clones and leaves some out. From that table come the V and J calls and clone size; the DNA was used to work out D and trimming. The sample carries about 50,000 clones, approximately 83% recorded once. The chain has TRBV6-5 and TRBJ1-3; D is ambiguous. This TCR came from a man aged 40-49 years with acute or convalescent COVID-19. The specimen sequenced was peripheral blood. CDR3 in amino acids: CASFGGATGNTIYF. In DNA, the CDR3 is TGTGCCAGCTTCGGAGGAGCCACTGGAAACACCATATATTTT.